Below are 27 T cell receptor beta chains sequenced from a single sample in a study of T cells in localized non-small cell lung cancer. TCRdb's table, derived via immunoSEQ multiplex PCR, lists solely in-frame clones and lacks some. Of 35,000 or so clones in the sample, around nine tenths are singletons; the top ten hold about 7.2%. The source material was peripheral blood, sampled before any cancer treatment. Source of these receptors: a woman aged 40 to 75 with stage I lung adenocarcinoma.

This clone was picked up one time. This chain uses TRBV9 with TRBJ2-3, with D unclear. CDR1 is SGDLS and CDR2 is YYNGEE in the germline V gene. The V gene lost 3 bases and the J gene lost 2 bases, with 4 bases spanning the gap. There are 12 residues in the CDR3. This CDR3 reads CASSGTTDTQYF. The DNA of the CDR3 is TGTGCCAGCAGCGGGACCACAGATACGCAGTATTTT.

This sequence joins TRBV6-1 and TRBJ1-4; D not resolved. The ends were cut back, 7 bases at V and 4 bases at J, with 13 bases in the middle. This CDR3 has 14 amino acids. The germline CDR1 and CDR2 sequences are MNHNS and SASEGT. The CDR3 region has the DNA TGTGCCAGCAATCTCTACGGTCATAATGAAAAACTGTTTTTT. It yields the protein CASNLYGHNEKLFF.

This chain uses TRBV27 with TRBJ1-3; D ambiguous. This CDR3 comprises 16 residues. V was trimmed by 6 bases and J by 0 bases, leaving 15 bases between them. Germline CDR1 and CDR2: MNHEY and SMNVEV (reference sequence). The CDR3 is CASSLTPLSSGNTIYF. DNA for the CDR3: TGTGCCAGCAGCCTGACACCTTTGAGCTCTGGAAACACCATATATTTT.

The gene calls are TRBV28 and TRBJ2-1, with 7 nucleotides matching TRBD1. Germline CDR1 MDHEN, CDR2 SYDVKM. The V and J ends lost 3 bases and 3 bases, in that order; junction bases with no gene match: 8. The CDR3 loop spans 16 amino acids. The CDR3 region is CASSFTQGGRYNEQFF. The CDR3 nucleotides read TGTGCCAGCAGTTTCACGCAAGGGGGCCGCTACAATGAGCAGTTCTTC. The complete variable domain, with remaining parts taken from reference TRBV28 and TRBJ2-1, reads DVKVTQSSRYLVKRTGEKVFLECVQDMDHENMFWYRQDPGLGLRLIYFSYDVKMKEKGDIPEGYSVSREKKERFSLILESASTNQTSMYLCASSFTQGGRYNEQFFGPGTRLTVL.

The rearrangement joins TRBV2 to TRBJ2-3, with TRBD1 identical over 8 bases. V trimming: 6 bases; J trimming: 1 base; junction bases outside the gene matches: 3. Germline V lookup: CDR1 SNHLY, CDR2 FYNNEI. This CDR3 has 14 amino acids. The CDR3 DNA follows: TGTGCCAGCAGACTGACAGGGGGCACAGATACGCAGTATTTT. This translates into CASRLTGGTDTQYF.

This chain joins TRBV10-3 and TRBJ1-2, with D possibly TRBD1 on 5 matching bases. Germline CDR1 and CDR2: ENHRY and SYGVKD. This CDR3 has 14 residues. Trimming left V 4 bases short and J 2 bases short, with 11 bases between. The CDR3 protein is CAISAAGSNYGYTF. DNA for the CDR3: TGTGCCATCAGTGCAGCAGGGAGCAACTATGGCTACACCTTC.

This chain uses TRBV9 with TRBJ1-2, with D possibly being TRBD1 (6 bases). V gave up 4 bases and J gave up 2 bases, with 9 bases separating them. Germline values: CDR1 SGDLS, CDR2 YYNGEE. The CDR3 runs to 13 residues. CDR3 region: CASSRDKNYGYTF. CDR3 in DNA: TGTGCCAGCAGCCGGGACAAAAACTATGGCTACACCTTC.

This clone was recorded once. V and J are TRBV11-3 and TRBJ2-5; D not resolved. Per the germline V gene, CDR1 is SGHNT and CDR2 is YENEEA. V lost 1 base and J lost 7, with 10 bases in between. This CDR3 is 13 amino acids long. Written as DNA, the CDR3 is TGTGCCAGCAGCTTAGGGGCCCTGGGGACCCAGTACTTC. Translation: CASSLGALGTQYF.

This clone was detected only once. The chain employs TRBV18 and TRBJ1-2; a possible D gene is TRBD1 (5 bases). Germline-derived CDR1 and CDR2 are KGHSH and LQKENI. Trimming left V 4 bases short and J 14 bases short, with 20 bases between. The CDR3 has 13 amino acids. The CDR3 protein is CASSRGTGDLWTF. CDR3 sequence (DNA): TGTGCCAGCTCACGGGGAACGGGGGACCTCTGGACCTTC. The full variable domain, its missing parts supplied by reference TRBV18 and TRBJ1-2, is NAGVMQNPRHLVRRRGQEARLRCSPMKGHSHVYWYRQLPEEGLKFMVYLQKENIIDESGMPKERFSAEFPKEGPSILRIQQVVRGDSAAYFCASSRGTGDLWTFGSGTRLTVV.

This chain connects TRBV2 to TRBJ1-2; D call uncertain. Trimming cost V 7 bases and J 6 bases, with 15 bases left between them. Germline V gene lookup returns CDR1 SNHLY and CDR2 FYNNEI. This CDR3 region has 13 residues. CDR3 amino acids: CASKRKGIDGYTF. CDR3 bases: TGTGCCAGCAAACGGAAAGGGATAGATGGCTACACCTTC.

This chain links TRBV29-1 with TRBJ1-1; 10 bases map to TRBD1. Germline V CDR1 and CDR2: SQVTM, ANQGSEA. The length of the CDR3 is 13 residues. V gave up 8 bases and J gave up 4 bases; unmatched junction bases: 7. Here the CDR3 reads CSSRTGGSTEAFF. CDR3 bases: TGCAGCTCGAGGACAGGGGGGAGCACTGAAGCTTTCTTT.

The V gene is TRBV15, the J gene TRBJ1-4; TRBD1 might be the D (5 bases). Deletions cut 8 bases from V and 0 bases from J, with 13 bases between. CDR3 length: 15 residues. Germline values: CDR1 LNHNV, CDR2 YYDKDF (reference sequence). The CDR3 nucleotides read TGTGCCACCGGGGCGGAGAGTTCAACTAATGAAAAACTGTTTTTT. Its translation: CATGAESSTNEKLFF.

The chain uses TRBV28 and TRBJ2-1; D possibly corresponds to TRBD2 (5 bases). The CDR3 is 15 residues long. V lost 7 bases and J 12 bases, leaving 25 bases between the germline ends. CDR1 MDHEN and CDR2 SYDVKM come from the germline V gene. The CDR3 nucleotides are TGTGCCAGCATCCCCAGTCTCCCGGGGAGCGTGGGGCAGTTCTTC. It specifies CASIPSLPGSVGQFF.

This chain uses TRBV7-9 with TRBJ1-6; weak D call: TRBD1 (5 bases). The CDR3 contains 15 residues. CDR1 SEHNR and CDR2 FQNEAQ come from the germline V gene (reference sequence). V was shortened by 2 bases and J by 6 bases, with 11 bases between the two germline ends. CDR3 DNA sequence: TGTGCCAGCAGCTTATTGGGGCTGGGTAATTCACCCCTCCACTTT. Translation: CASSLLGLGNSPLHF.

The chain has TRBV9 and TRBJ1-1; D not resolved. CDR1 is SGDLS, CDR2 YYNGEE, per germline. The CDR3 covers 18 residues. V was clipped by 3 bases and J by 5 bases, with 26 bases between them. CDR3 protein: CASSAERKQSRGGTEAFF. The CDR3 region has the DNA TGTGCCAGCAGCGCGGAGCGGAAACAGAGCCGGGGAGGGACTGAAGCTTTCTTT. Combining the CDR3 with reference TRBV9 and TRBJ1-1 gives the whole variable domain DSGVTQTPKHLITATGQRVTLRCSPRSGDLSVYWYQQSLDQGLQFLIQYYNGEERAKGNILERFSAQQFPDLHSELNLSSLELGDSALYFCASSAERKQSRGGTEAFFGQGTRLTVV.

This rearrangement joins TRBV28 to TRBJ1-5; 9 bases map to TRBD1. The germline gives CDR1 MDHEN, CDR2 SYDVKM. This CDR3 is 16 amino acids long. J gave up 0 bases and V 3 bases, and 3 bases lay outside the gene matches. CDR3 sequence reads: CASSFGTGFSNQPQHF. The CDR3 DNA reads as TGTGCCAGCAGTTTCGGGACAGGGTTTAGCAATCAGCCCCAGCATTTT.

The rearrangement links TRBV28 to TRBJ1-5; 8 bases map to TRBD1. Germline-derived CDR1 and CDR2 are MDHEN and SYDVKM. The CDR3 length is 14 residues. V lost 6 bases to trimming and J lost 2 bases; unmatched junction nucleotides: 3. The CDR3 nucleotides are TGTGCCAGCAGACTGGGACAGGGCAATCAGCCCCAGCATTTT. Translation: CASRLGQGNQPQHF.

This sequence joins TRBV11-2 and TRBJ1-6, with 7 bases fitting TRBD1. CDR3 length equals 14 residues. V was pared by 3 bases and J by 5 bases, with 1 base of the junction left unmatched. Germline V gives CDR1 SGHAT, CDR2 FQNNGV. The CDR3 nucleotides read TGTGCCAGCAGCTTTACAGGGGATAATTCACCCCTCCACTTT. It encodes CASSFTGDNSPLHF.

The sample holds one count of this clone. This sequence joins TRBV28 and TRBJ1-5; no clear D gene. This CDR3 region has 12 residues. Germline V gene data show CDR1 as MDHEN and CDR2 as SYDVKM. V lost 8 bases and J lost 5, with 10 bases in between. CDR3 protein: CASGPRYQPQHF. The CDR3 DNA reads TGTGCCAGCGGACCGCGGTATCAGCCCCAGCATTTT. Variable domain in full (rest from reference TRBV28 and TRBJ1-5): DVKVTQSSRYLVKRTGEKVFLECVQDMDHENMFWYRQDPGLGLRLIYFSYDVKMKEKGDIPEGYSVSREKKERFSLILESASTNQTSMYLCASGPRYQPQHFGDGTRLSIL.

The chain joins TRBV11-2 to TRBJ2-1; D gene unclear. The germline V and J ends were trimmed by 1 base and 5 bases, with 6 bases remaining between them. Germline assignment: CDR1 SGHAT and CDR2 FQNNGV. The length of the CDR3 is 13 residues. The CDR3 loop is CASSLGLNNEQFF. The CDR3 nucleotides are TGTGCCAGCAGCTTAGGCCTGAACAATGAGCAGTTCTTC.

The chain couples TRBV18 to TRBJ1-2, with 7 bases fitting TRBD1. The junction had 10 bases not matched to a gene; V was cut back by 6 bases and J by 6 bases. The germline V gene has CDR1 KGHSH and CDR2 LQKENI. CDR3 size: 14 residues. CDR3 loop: CASSSLQGGDGYTF. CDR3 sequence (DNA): TGTGCCAGCTCCAGCCTTCAGGGGGGCGATGGCTACACCTTC.

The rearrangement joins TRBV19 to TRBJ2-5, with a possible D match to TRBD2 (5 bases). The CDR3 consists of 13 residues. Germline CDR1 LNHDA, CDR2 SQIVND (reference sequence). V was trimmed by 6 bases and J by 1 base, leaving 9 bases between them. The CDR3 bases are TGTGCCAGTAGCCTCCGGGGCCAAGAGACCCAGTACTTC. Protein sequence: CASSLRGQETQYF.

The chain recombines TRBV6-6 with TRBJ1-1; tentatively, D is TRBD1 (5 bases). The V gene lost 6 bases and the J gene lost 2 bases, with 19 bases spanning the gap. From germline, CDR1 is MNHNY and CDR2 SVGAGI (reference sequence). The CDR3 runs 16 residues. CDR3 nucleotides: TGTGCCAGCAGATCATCCACCGGGACGGGTAACACTGAAGCTTTCTTT. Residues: CASRSSTGTGNTEAFF.

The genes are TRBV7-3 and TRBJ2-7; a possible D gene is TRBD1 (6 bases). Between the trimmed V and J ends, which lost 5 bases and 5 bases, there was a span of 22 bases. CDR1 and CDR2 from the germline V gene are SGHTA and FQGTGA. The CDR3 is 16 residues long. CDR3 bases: TGTGCCAGCAGCCCGCAAGGAAGGGGACGGGACAACGAGCAGTACTTC. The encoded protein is CASSPQGRGRDNEQYF. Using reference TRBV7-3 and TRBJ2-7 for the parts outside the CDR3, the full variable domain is GAGVSQTPSNKVTEKGKYVELRCDPISGHTALYWYRQSLGQGPEFLIYFQGTGAADDSGLPNDRFFAVRPEGSVSTLKIQRTERGDSAVYLCASSPQGRGRDNEQYFGPGTRLTVT.

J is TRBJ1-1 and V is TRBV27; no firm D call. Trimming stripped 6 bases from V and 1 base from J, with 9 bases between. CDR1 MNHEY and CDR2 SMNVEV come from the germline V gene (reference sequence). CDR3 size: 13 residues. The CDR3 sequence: CASRRLTNTEAFF. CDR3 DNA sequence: TGTGCCAGCAGACGGTTGACGAACACTGAAGCTTTCTTT.

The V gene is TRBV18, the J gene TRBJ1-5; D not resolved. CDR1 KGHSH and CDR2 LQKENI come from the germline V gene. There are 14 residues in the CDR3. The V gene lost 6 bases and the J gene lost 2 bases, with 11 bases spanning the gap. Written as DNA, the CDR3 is TGTGCCAGCTCCCACGGACCCGGCAATCAGCCCCAGCATTTT. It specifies CASSHGPGNQPQHF. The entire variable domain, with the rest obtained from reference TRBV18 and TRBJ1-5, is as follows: NAGVMQNPRHLVRRRGQEARLRCSPMKGHSHVYWYRQLPEEGLKFMVYLQKENIIDESGMPKERFSAEFPKEGPSILRIQQVVRGDSAAYFCASSHGPGNQPQHFGDGTRLSIL.

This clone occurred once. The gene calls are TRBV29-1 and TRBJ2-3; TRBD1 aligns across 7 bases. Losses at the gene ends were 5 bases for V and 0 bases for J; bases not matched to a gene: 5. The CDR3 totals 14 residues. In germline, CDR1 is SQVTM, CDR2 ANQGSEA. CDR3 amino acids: CSVLLTGSTDTQYF. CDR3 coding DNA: TGCAGCGTTCTCTTGACAGGGAGCACAGATACGCAGTATTTT.